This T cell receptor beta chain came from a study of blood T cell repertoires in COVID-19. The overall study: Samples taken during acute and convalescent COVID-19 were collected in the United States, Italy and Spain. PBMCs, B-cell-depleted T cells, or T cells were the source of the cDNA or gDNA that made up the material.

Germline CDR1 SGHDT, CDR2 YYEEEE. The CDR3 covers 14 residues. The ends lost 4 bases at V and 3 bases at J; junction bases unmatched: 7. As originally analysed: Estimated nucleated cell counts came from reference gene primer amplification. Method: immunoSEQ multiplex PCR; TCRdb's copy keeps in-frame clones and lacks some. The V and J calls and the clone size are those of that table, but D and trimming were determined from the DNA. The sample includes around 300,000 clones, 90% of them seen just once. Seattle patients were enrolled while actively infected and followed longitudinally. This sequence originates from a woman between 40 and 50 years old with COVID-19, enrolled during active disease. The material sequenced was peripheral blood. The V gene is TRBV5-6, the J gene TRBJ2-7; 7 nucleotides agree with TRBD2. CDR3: CASSEIREDYEQYF. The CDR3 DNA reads TGTGCCAGCAGCGAAATCCGGGAGGACTACGAGCAGTACTTC.